The 24 T cell receptor beta chains in this list originate from one sample, sequenced in a study of cytomegalovirus exposure and HLA in healthy donors. 60 Vbeta and 13 Jbeta primers were used in PCR. TCRdb's copy holds only in-frame clones and misses some; the assay was immunoSEQ multiplex PCR. Of approximately 150,000 clones detected, 80% to 90% appear once; the ten largest clones hold around 5%. Sequenced material: PBMCs. These receptors came from a girl under 18 in good health and CMV-seropositive.

The chain has TRBV6-5 and TRBJ1-2; D unresolved. Trimming left V 7 bases short and J 8 bases short, with 20 bases between. Germline V gene sequence: CDR1 MNHEY, CDR2 SVGAGI. The CDR3 consists of 14 residues. The CDR3 reads CASILFDGAGGYTF. Written as DNA, the CDR3 is TGTGCCAGCATTTTATTTGATGGCGCGGGAGGCTACACCTTC.

The V gene is TRBV5-1, the J gene TRBJ1-2; no clear D. This CDR3 is built from 15 residues. V was pared by 4 bases and J by 4 bases, with 17 bases between. Germline CDR1 reads SGHRS; CDR2 reads YFSETQ. The CDR3 sequence is CASSAFTQVIYGYTF. Written as DNA, the CDR3 is TGCGCCAGCAGCGCTTTTACTCAGGTTATCTATGGCTACACCTTC.

V is TRBV12-5 and J is TRBJ2-1, with D unclear. V lost 3 bases, J lost 8 bases, and 11 bases lay in between. There are 13 residues in the CDR3. Per the germline V gene, CDR1 is LGHNT and CDR2 is FRNRAP. The chain's CDR3 is CASGFIVGYEQFF. In DNA form, the CDR3 reads TGTGCTAGTGGTTTCATCGTCGGGTATGAGCAGTTCTTC.

The rearrangement uses TRBV6-1 and TRBJ1-4, with 9 bases identical to TRBD1. The junction had 5 bases not matched to a gene; V was cut back by 6 bases and J by 3 bases. The length of the CDR3 is 15 residues. Germline V gene data show CDR1 as MNHNS and CDR2 as SASEGT. The CDR3 loop reads CASRDRTGANEKLFF. The CDR3 coding sequence is TGTGCCAGCAGGGACCGGACAGGGGCTAATGAAAAACTGTTTTTT.

The V gene is TRBV25-1, the J gene TRBJ1-4; D possibly corresponds to TRBD1 (6 bases). Germline V gives CDR1 MGHDK, CDR2 SYGVNS. V was cut by 3 bases and J by 0 bases, with 14 bases left in between. This CDR3 contains 17 residues. DNA for the CDR3: TGTGCCAGCAGTGAGGACAGTCTCCCAGCAACTAATGAAAAACTGTTTTTT. Translating it yields CASSEDSLPATNEKLFF. Full variable domain (outside the CDR3, taken from reference TRBV25-1 and TRBJ1-4): EADIYQTPRYLVIGTGKKITLECSQTMGHDKMYWYQQDPGMELHLIHYSYGVNSTEKGDLSSESTVSRIRTEHFPLTLESARPSHTSQYLCASSEDSLPATNEKLFFGSGTQLSVL.

The chain uses TRBV2 and TRBJ2-5; 7 positions match TRBD1. The junction had 10 bases not matched to a gene; V was cut back by 5 bases and J by 4 bases. This CDR3 contains 15 residues. In germline, CDR1 is SNHLY, CDR2 FYNNEI. CDR3 coding DNA: TGTGCCAGCAGTCCTACAGGGGCGAGGATAGAGACCCAGTACTTC. This codes for CASSPTGARIETQYF. Looking up the rest from reference TRBV2 and TRBJ2-5 gives the full variable domain: EPEVTQTPSHQVTQMGQEVILRCVPISNHLYFYWYRQILGQKVEFLVSFYNNEISEKSEIFDDQFSVERPDGSNFTLKIRSTKLEDSAMYFCASSPTGARIETQYFGPGTRLLVL.

V usage is TRBV19 and J usage is TRBJ1-2, with D tentatively TRBD1 (6 bases). There are 14 residues in the CDR3. Germline CDR1 reads LNHDA; CDR2 reads SQIVND (reference sequence). Deletions cut 6 bases from V and 6 bases from J, with 17 bases between. Here the CDR3 DNA reads TGTGCCAGTAGGAATCAGGGGCTTTCCCATGGCTACACCTTC. Residues: CASRNQGLSHGYTF.

CDR3 DNA sequence: TGTGCCAGCAGTTCAGCGGGACAGGGCATAGGTGGCTACACCTTC. Protein product: CASSSAGQGIGGYTF. This chain joins TRBV28 and TRBJ1-2; 9 bases map to TRBD1. This CDR3 has 15 amino acids. Per germline, CDR1 MDHEN and CDR2 SYDVKM. V shed 4 bases and J 7 bases; nucleotides not matched to a gene: 10.

This rearrangement joins TRBV5-1 to TRBJ1-2; 9 nucleotides line up with TRBD1. This CDR3 spans 13 amino acids. CDR1 is SGHRS and CDR2 is YFSETQ in the germline V gene. J gave up 6 bases and V 3 bases, and 3 bases lay outside the gene matches. The CDR3 region has the DNA TGCGCCAGCAGCTCCCGGACAGGGGATGGCTACACCTTC. As protein: CASSSRTGDGYTF.

This rearrangement joins TRBV30 to TRBJ2-1, with TRBD1 matching over 9 bases. V was pared by 0 bases and J by 9 bases, with 9 bases of the junction left unmatched. From germline, CDR1 is GTSNPN and CDR2 SVGIG (reference sequence). This CDR3 has 15 amino acids. The CDR3, as DNA: TGTGCCTGGAGTGTAATCGGGACAGGGTCGACTGAGCAGTTCTTC. It encodes CAWSVIGTGSTEQFF. Complete variable domain (other parts from reference TRBV30 and TRBJ2-1): SQTIHQWPATLVQPVGSPLSLECTVEGTSNPNLYWYRQAAGRGLQLLFYSVGIGQISSEVPQNLSASRPQDRQFILSSKKLLLSDSGFYLCAWSVIGTGSTEQFFGPGTRLTVL.

The chain links TRBV6-1 to TRBJ2-7, with TRBD1 identical over 11 bases. The CDR3 runs to 15 residues. J was trimmed by 2 bases and V by 2 bases; bases with no gene match: 2. Germline values: CDR1 MNHNS, CDR2 SASEGT. DNA of the CDR3: TGTGCCAGCAGTGAATGGGGACAGGGGGCCTACGAGCAGTACTTC. Protein: CASSEWGQGAYEQYF.

The chain employs TRBV2 and TRBJ1-1, with a tentative D call TRBD1 (5 bases). This CDR3 is built from 14 residues. The germline CDR1 and CDR2 sequences are SNHLY and FYNNEI. V was pared by 7 bases and J by 1 base, with 13 bases between. CDR3 nucleotide sequence: TGTGCCAGCAAAGGCATCAGGGAGAACACTGAAGCTTTCTTT. This gives the protein CASKGIRENTEAFF.

This chain links TRBV9 with TRBJ2-5; 10 bases agree with TRBD2. The length of the CDR3 is 18 residues. CDR1 SGDLS and CDR2 YYNGEE come from the germline V gene. Germline trimming cut 0 bases from V and 0 bases from J; bases unmatched to any gene: 8. The CDR3 is CASSVGALAGPYQETQYF. CDR3 coding DNA: TGTGCCAGCAGCGTAGGTGCACTAGCGGGGCCGTACCAAGAGACCCAGTACTTC.

Of note for this clone: The same CDR3 also results from other DNA sequences found in this sample. The V and J genes are TRBV5-6 and TRBJ1-2; TRBD1 aligns across 7 bases. V dropped 2 bases and J dropped 2; count of bases not matched to a gene: 3. CDR1 and CDR2 (germline): SGHDT, YYEEEE. The CDR3 covers 14 residues. The CDR3 DNA is TGTGCCAGCAGCTTACCGGGACAGAACTATGGCTACACCTTC. Its protein product is CASSLPGQNYGYTF.

V usage is TRBV10-1 and J usage is TRBJ1-5; 8 positions agree with TRBD1. This CDR3 region has 19 residues. The germline V gene encodes CDR1 WNHNN and CDR2 SYGVQD (reference sequence). V trimming: 8 bases; J trimming: 0 bases; junction bases outside the gene matches: 18. The CDR3 sequence: CASRAGTGRATYSNQPQHF. CDR3 sequence (DNA): TGCGCCAGCCGCGCCGGGACAGGCCGCGCCACCTATAGCAATCAGCCCCAGCATTTT.

The chain has TRBV7-9 and TRBJ1-2, with 9 bases fitting TRBD1. CDR3 size: 17 residues. CDR1 is SEHNR and CDR2 is FQNEAQ in the germline V gene (reference sequence). J lost 3 bases, V lost 5 bases, and 13 bases had no gene match. CDR3 loop: CASSTTGQGLLHYGYTF. The CDR3 DNA sequence: TGTGCCAGCAGCACAACGGGACAGGGTCTCCTCCACTATGGCTACACCTTC.

This chain uses TRBV13 with TRBJ1-2, with 11 nucleotides matching TRBD1. V lost 6 bases, J lost 2 bases, and 8 bases stayed unmatched. CDR3 length equals 16 residues. The germline V gene encodes CDR1 PRHDT and CDR2 FYEKMQ (reference sequence). Here the CDR3 DNA reads TGTGCCAGCAGTCTAATAGGGACAGGGGGGAACTATGGCTACACCTTC. Residues: CASSLIGTGGNYGYTF.

This clone was seen a single time. This chain connects TRBV7-2 to TRBJ1-5; tentative D call: TRBD1 (6 bases). The V and J ends lost 5 bases and 3 bases respectively, with 8 bases between them. This CDR3 is built from 13 residues. Germline V gene sequence: CDR1 SGHTA, CDR2 FQGNSA. CDR3 nucleotide sequence: TGTGCCAGCAGCCGGGACACCAATCAGCCCCAGCATTTT. It yields the protein CASSRDTNQPQHF. Together with reference TRBV7-2 and TRBJ1-5, the CDR3 gives the full variable domain: GAGVSQSPSNKVTEKGKDVELRCDPISGHTALYWYRQSLGQGLEFLIYFQGNSAPDKSGLPSDRFSAERTGGSVSTLTIQRTQQEDSAVYLCASSRDTNQPQHFGDGTRLSIL.

This rearrangement joins TRBV5-1 to TRBJ2-1; 13 nucleotides match TRBD2. V shed 0 bases and J 6 bases; nucleotides not matched to a gene: 12. The germline CDR1 and CDR2 sequences are SGHRS and YFSETQ. The CDR3 is 19 residues long. The CDR3 coding sequence is TGCGCCAGCAGCTTGGGAGGACTAGCGGGGGTATATATTAGCAATGAGCAGTTCTTC. This encodes CASSLGGLAGVYISNEQFF. The whole variable domain, remainder taken from reference TRBV5-1 and TRBJ2-1, is KAGVTQTPRYLIKTRGQQVTLSCSPISGHRSVSWYQQTPGQGLQFLFEYFSETQRNKGNFPGRFSGRQFSNSRSEMNVSTLELGDSALYLCASSLGGLAGVYISNEQFFGPGTRLTVL.

The chain joins TRBV6-5 to TRBJ1-1, with D maybe TRBD1 (5 bases). Germline CDR1 and CDR2: MNHEY and SVGAGI. Trimming removed 6 bases from V and 1 base from J, with 9 bases in between. The CDR3 loop spans 13 amino acids. The CDR3 DNA reads as TGTGCCAGCAGGGAAACAGGGAACACTGAAGCTTTCTTT. Protein sequence: CASRETGNTEAFF.

This sequence joins TRBV5-8 and TRBJ2-4, with 7 bases matching TRBD1. Germline assignment: CDR1 SGHTS and CDR2 YDEGEE. V lost 4 bases, J lost 0 bases, and 16 bases stayed unmatched. This CDR3 is 19 amino acids long. CDR3 nucleotides: TGTGCCAGCAGCGCCGACAGGGTTGGATTTAGGCTAGCCAAAAACATTCAGTACTTC. It translates to CASSADRVGFRLAKNIQYF.

The genes are TRBV7-9 and TRBJ1-2; TRBD1 agrees at 8 bases. Germline-derived CDR1 and CDR2 are SEHNR and FQNEAQ (reference sequence). J lost 8 bases, V lost 3 bases, and 2 bases had no gene match. The CDR3 has 12 residues. The CDR3 DNA sequence: TGTGCCAGCAGCTTCGACAGGGGCGGCTACACCTTC. As protein: CASSFDRGGYTF.

On this clone itself: The junction shows a germline mismatch at one end, possibly a read error. The chain uses TRBV7-9 and TRBJ2-2, with D perhaps matching TRBD2 (5 bases). The CDR3 runs 13 residues. Germline V gene sequence: CDR1 SEHNR, CDR2 FQNEAQ (reference sequence). CDR3 in DNA: TGCGCGGGCTTAAGACCTAACACCGGGGAGCTGTTTTTT. It is translated as CAGLRPNTGELFF.

The gene calls are TRBV25-1 and TRBJ2-2, with 8 bases aligning to TRBD1. Germline V lookup: CDR1 MGHDK, CDR2 SYGVNS. Trimming at V came to 7 bases and at J to 5 bases, leaving 9 bases not matched to a gene. CDR3 length equals 15 residues. As DNA, the CDR3 is TGTGCCAGCACTCCCACTCAGGGGGCGACCGGGGAGCTGTTTTTT. Its protein is CASTPTQGATGELFF.